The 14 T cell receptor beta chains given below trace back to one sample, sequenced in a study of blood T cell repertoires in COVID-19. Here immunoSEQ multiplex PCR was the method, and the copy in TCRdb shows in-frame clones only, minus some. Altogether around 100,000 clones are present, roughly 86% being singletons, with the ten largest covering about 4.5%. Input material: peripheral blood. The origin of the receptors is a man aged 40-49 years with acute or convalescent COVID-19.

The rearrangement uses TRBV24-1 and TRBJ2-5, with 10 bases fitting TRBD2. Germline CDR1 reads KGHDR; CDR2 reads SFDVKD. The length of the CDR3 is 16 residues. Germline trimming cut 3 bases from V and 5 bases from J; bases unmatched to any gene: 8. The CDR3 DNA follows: TGTGCCACCAGTGATCCAGCGGGAGGGCCATGGGAGACCCAGTACTTC. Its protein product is CATSDPAGGPWETQYF.

In nucleotides, the CDR3 is TGTGCCAGCTCACCGAACAGGCCCAATTCACCCCTCCACTTT. Translation gives CASSPNRPNSPLHF. The chain combines TRBV18 with TRBJ1-6; TRBD1 is a possible D gene (5 bases). From germline, CDR1 is KGHSH and CDR2 LQKENI. This CDR3 has 14 residues. The V gene lost 3 bases and the J gene lost 7 bases, with 10 bases spanning the gap.

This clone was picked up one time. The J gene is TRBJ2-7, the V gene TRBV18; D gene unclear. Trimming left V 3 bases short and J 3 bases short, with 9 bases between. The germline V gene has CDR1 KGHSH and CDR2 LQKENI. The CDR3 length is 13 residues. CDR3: CASSPNRNYEQYF. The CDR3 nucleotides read TGTGCCAGCTCACCTAACAGAAACTACGAGCAGTACTTC.

In DNA, the CDR3 is TGCAGCGTTTCCCCTTTGAACACCGGGGAGCTGTTTTTT. It specifies CSVSPLNTGELFF. The V call is TRBV29-1, the J call TRBJ2-2; D is unclear. In germline, CDR1 is SQVTM, CDR2 ANQGSEA. The CDR3 consists of 13 residues. Trimming shortened V by 5 bases and J by 1 base, and 8 bases separated the two germline ends.

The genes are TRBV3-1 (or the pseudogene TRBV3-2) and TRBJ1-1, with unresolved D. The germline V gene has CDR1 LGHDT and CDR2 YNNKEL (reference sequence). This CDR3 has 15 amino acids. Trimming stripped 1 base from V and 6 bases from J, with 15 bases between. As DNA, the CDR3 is TGTGCCAGCAGCCAAGTTCCGGGGAGTATCGCTGAAGCTTTCTTT. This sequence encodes CASSQVPGSIAEAFF.

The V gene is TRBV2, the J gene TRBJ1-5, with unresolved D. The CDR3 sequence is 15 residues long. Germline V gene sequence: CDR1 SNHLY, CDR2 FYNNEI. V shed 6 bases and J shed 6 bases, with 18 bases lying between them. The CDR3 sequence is CASSNILGLGQPQHF. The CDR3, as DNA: TGTGCCAGCAGCAATATCCTCGGGTTGGGTCAGCCCCAGCATTTT. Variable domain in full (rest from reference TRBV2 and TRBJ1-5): EPEVTQTPSHQVTQMGQEVILRCVPISNHLYFYWYRQILGQKVEFLVSFYNNEISEKSEIFDDQFSVERPDGSNFTLKIRSTKLEDSAMYFCASSNILGLGQPQHFGDGTRLSIL.

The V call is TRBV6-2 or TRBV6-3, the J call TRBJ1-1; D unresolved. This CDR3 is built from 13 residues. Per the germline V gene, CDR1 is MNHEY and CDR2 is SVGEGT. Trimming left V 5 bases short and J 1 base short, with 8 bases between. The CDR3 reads CASSTTANTEAFF. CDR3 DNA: TGTGCCAGCAGTACGACTGCGAACACTGAAGCTTTCTTT.

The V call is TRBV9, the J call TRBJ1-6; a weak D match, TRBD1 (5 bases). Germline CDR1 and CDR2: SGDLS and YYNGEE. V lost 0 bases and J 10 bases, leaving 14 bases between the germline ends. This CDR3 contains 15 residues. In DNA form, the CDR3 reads TGTGCCAGCAGCGTAGGAGGAGGGGCAGGGTCACCCCTCCACTTT. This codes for CASSVGGGAGSPLHF.

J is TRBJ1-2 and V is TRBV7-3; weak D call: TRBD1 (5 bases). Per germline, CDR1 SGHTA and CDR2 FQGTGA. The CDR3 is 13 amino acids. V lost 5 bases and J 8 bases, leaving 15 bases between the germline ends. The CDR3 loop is CASSRGRGEGYTF. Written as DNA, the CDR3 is TGTGCCAGCAGCCGCGGGAGAGGGGAAGGCTACACCTTC. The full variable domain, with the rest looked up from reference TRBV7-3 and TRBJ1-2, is GAGVSQTPSNKVTEKGKYVELRCDPISGHTALYWYRQSLGQGPEFLIYFQGTGAADDSGLPNDRFFAVRPEGSVSTLKIQRTERGDSAVYLCASSRGRGEGYTFGSGTRLTVV.

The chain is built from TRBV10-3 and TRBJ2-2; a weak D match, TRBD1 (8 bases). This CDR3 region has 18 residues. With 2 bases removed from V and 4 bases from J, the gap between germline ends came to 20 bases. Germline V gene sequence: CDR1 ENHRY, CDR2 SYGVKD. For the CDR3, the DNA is TGTGCCATCAGTGAGGAGGTGGACAGGGAGGGGGGCACCGGGGAGCTGTTTTTT. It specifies CAISEEVDREGGTGELFF.

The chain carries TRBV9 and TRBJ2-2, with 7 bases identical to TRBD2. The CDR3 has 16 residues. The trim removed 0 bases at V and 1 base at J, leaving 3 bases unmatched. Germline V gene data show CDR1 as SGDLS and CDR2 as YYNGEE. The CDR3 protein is CASSVDPGGNTGELFF. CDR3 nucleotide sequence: TGTGCCAGCAGCGTAGATCCGGGGGGGAACACCGGGGAGCTGTTTTTT.

CDR3: CASNSGRQPQHF. DNA of the CDR3: TGTGCCAGCAATTCGGGTAGGCAGCCCCAGCATTTT. The chain recombines TRBV6-4 with TRBJ1-5; D unclear. The CDR3 covers 12 residues. Germline CDR1 and CDR2: MRHNA and SNTAGT. The V end was cut by 7 bases, the J end by 7 bases, with 11 bases between.

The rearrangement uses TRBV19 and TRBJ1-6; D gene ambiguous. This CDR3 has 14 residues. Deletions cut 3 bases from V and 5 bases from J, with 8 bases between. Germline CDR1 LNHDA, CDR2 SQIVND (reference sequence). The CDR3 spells CASSMRQNNSPLHF. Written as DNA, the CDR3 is TGTGCCAGTAGTATGAGGCAGAATAATTCACCCCTCCACTTT. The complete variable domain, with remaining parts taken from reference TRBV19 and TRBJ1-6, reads DGGITQSPKYLFRKEGQNVTLSCEQNLNHDAMYWYRQDPGQGLRLIYYSQIVNDFQKGDIAEGYSVSREKKESFPLTVTSAQKNPTAFYLCASSMRQNNSPLHFGNGTRLTVT.

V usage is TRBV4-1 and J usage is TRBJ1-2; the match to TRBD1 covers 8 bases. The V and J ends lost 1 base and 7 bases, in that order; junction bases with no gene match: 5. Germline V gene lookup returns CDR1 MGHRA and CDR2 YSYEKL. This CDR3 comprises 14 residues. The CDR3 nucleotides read TGCGCCAGCAGCCAAGTACAGGGGGTCCGTGGCTACACCTTC. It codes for CASSQVQGVRGYTF.